In this sample, the clone carrying this TCR beta chain turned up once. Its matching antigen is unknown. This entry comes from a study of monozygotic twins with cystic fibrosis. Study context: With roughly 16 PCR cycles, barcoded libraries came from 2.5 to 3.5 micrograms of fragmented DNA.

The CDR3 length is 15 residues. V lost 10 bases to trimming and J lost 6 bases; unmatched junction nucleotides: 12. CDR1 is ENHRY, CDR2 SYGVKD, per germline. General study findings and limits: Median Simpson clonality of about 0.01 suggested naive T cells predominated.

Assay used: immunoSEQ multiplex PCR; TCRdb lists only in-frame clones, some missing. Here the sample spans about 10,000 clones, just over 99% being singletons. Sequences were obtained from blood. The origin of this receptor is a man between 18 and 29 years old with cystic fibrosis. V is TRBV10-3 and J is TRBJ1-2; 12 nucleotides align to TRBD1. The CDR3 reads CANSPGQGARNGYTF. The CDR3 DNA follows: TGTGCCAACTCCCCGGGACAGGGGGCTCGGAATGGCTACACCTTC.